The sequence of this T cell receptor beta chain was determined in a study of blood T cell repertoires in COVID-19. This clone showed up many times. The repertoire was sequenced with immunoSEQ multiplex PCR; TCRdb's copy has only in-frame clones and lacks some. The table lists 20,000 to 25,000 clones, about 73% of them singletons. This CDR3 spans 14 amino acids. Trimming took 3 bases from V and 1 from J; bases not matched to a gene: 2. Germline V gene lookup returns CDR1 SGHVS and CDR2 FQNEAQ. This chain connects TRBV7-8 to TRBJ1-1; 7 bases fit TRBD1. The sequencing input was peripheral blood. The TCR sequence derives from a human donor in a cohort sampled during active or convalescent COVID-19. The CDR3 DNA follows: TGTGCCAGCAGCTTTTCAGGGGGGAACACTGAAGCTTTCTTT. This codes for CASSFSGGNTEAFF. Supplemented by reference TRBV7-8 and TRBJ1-1, the full variable domain reads GAGVSQSPRYKVAKRGQDVALRCDPISGHVSLFWYQQALGQGPEFLTYFQNEAQLDKSGLPSDRFFAERPEGSVSTLKIQRTQQEDSAVYLCASSFSGGNTEAFFGQGTRLTVV.